The source of this T cell receptor beta chain is a study of blood T cell repertoires in COVID-19. The overall study: Samples representing acute and convalescent COVID-19 were sourced from the United States, Italy and Spain. In each case, the material was cDNA or gDNA derived from T cells, B-cell-depleted T cells, or PBMCs.

This CDR3 contains 13 residues. V was pared by 3 bases and J by 6 bases, with 8 bases between. Profiled with immunoSEQ multiplex PCR; TCRdb holds only in-frame clones, not every one. The table shows roughly 74,000 clones, with roughly 90% occurring only once. Sequencing input: peripheral blood. The sequence derives from a man aged 65-85 years with active or convalescent COVID-19. This chain uses TRBV12-3 or TRBV12-4 with TRBJ1-4; D is unresolved. CDR3 bases: TGTGCCAGCAGTTTCACAGTTTATGAAAAACTGTTTTTT. Amino acid sequence: CASSFTVYEKLFF.